This T cell receptor beta chain comes out of a study of blood T cell repertoires in COVID-19 (dated by TCRdb to about 2020). About the study as a whole: Samples from collaborators originated in the United States, Italy and Spain and spanned both the acute and convalescent phases of COVID-19. The prospective study material was composed of cDNA or gDNA derived from T cells, B-cell-depleted T cells, or PBMCs. Subjects who had been exposed to COVID-19, were actively infected with it, or had recovered from it provided the deeply sampled blood TCRbeta repertoires that made up the dataset. A freely available public database, intended as a resource for researchers studying the immune response to SARS-CoV-2, is where the repertoires were released. The samples were drawn from two sources: the first 160 participants of the ongoing ImmuneRACE study, and approximately 1,300 subjects contributed by 6 global collaborators. A de-identified subject ID, COVID-19 status, age in years and sex were almost always included in the sample metadata. Where available, HLA class I and class II types were taken from metadata supplied by the sample provider and were not determined by assay-based typing.

The collaborating institutions used their own protocols to collect whole blood in K2EDTA tubes. For TCRbeta analysis, collaborator samples were shipped as frozen whole blood, as isolated PBMCs, or as DNA extracted from either sample type. The CDR3 measures 15 amino acids from cysteine to phenylalanine. Only the CDR3 region is kept as DNA, spanning 45 bases read in frame from base 1. The germline V gene (reference sequence) supplies CDR1 SGHNT and CDR2 YYREEE. V is pared back by 0 bases and J by 0 bases, with 8 bases lying between the germline termini. The immunoSEQ Assay, a bias-controlled multiplex PCR, was used to amplify TCRbeta CDR3 regions from genomic DNA. The original methods were these. Within the assay, amplification of reference gene primers was used to estimate how many nucleated cells each sample contained. To quantify the absolute abundance of each unique TCRbeta CDR3 rearrangement, sequence reads were collapsed and filtered. Productive Simpson clonality was computed per sample as the square root of Simpson's diversity index over productive rearrangements. Held by TCRdb, this immuneACCESS table contains in-frame sequences only and omits some clones. Under half of the omission traces to an unresolved V gene where checked; the cause of the rest is unknown. D and trimming come from the DNA, and the V and J calls and clone size come from that table. This sample holds about 65,000 clones; roughly 90% were observed only once. 1.3% of the sample comes from the top ten.

Turning to this clone: This clone's antigen is unknown. No clone much larger than this one lies a single base away; base qualities are absent.

The full study reports these points: The amount of clinical and demographic metadata varied by source and participant and was provided uncurated.

Sequenced input: peripheral blood. The V and J segments used are TRBV5-4 and TRBJ2-3; the D gene cannot be resolved reliably. The receptor comes from a man aged 55 to 70 with acute or convalescent COVID-19. The CDR3 here reads CASSLVGVSTDTQYF. The sequenced DNA: TGTGCCAGCAGCTTGGTGGGCGTGAGCACAGATACGCAGTATTTT. With the rest looked up from the reference TRBV5-4 and TRBJ2-3 genes rather than sequenced, the full variable domain is ETGVTQSPTHLIKTRGQQVTLRCSSQSGHNTVSWYQQALGQGPQFIFQYYREEENGRGNFPPRFSGLQFPNYSSELNVNALELDDSALYLCASSLVGVSTDTQYFGPGTRLTVL.